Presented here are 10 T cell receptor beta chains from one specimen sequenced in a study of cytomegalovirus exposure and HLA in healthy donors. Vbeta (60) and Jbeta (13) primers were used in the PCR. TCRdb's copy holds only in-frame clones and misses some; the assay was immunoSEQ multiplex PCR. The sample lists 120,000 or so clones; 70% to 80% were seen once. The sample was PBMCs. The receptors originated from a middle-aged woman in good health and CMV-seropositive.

The CDR3 bases are TGCAGCGTTGTAGCTAGAAGTTGGGTTCCCGCAGACTATGGCTACACCTTC. Its translation is CSVVARSWVPADYGYTF. The V gene is TRBV29-1, the J gene TRBJ1-2; no clear D. The length of the CDR3 is 17 residues. CDR1 is SQVTM, CDR2 ANQGSEA, per germline. Trimming left V 4 bases short and J 3 bases short, with 24 bases between. Full variable domain (rest looked up from reference TRBV29-1 and TRBJ1-2): SAVISQKPSRDICQRGTSLTIQCQVDSQVTMMFWYRQQPGQSLTLIATANQGSEATYESGFVIDKFPISRPNLTFSTLTVSNMSPEDSSIYLCSVVARSWVPADYGYTFGSGTRLTVV.

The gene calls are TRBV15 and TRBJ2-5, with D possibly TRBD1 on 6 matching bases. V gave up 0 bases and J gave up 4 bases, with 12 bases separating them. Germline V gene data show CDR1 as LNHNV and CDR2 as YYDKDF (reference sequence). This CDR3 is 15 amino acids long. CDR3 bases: TGTGCCACCAGCAGAGATTCAACAGGGTCAGAGACCCAGTACTTC. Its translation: CATSRDSTGSETQYF.

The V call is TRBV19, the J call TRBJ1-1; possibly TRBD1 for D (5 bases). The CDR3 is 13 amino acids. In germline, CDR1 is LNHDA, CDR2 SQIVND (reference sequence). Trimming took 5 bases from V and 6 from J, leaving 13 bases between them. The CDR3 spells CASSGALYSEAFF. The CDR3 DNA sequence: TGTGCCAGTAGTGGGGCGCTTTACTCTGAAGCTTTCTTT.

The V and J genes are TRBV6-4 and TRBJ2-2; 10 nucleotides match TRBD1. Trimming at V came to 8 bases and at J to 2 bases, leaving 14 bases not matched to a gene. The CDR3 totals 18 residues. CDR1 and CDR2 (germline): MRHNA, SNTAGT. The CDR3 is CASLRGQGIRGNTGELFF. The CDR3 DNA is TGTGCCAGCTTGAGGGGACAGGGGATTAGAGGTAACACCGGGGAGCTGTTTTTT.

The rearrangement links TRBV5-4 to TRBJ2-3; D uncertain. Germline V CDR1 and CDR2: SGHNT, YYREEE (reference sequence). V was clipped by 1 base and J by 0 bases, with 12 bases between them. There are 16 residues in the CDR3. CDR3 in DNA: TGTGCCAGCAGCTTGACGCTAACCTTAAGCACAGATACGCAGTATTTT. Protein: CASSLTLTLSTDTQYF.

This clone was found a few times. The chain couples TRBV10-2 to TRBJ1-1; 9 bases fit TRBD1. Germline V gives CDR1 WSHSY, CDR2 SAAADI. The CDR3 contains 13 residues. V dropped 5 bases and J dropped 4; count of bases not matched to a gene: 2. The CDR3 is CASSPTGGTEAFF. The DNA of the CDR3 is TGCGCCAGCAGTCCGACAGGGGGCACTGAAGCTTTCTTT.

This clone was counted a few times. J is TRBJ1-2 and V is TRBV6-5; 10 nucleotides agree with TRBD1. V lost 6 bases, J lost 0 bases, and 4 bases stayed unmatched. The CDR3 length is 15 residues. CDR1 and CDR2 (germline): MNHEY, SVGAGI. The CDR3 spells CASRDRGSANYGYTF. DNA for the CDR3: TGTGCCAGCAGGGACAGGGGGTCTGCTAACTATGGCTACACCTTC.

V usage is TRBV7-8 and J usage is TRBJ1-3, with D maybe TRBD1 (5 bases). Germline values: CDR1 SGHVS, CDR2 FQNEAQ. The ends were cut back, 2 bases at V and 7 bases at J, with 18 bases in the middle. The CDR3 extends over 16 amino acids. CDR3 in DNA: TGTGCCAGCAGCTTATTGTCAGGGCGGATAGGGAACACCATATATTTT. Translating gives CASSLLSGRIGNTIYF.

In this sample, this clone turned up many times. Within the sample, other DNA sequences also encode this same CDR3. Written as DNA, the CDR3 is TGTGCCAGCAGTTCCGGGACAGGGGTCTACGAGCAGTACTTC. It translates to CASSSGTGVYEQYF. This chain joins TRBV28 and TRBJ2-7, with 10 positions matching TRBD1. CDR1 and CDR2 (germline): MDHEN, SYDVKM. The CDR3 extends over 14 amino acids. Germline trimming cut 4 bases from V and 3 bases from J; bases unmatched to any gene: 3.

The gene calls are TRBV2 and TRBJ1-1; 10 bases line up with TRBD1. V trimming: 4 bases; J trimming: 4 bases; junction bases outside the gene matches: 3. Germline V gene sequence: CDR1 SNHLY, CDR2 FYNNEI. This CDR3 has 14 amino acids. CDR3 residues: CASSGQGAGTEAFF. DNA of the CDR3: TGTGCCAGCAGTGGACAGGGGGCAGGCACTGAAGCTTTCTTT.